Detailed here is one T cell receptor (beta chain). This entry belongs to a study of blood T cell repertoires in COVID-19. Study overall: From the United States, Italy and Spain came samples of acute and convalescent COVID-19. T cells, B-cell-depleted T cells, or PBMCs provided the cDNA or gDNA that served as material.

Methods used by the authors: Reference gene primer amplification gave nucleated cell count estimates. Produced via immunoSEQ multiplex PCR; TCRdb's table is partial and in-frame only. V and J calls and clone size are those listed in that table; D and trimming were worked out from the DNA. The repertoire holds hundreds of thousands of clones, around 90% seen once, with 0.8% to 0.9% in the top ten. The CDR3 length is 15 residues. V lost 3 bases and J lost 0, with 12 bases in between. CDR1 and CDR2 (germline): SGHNT, YENEEA. Followed longitudinally, the Seattle patients had been enrolled during active infection.

The sequenced material came from peripheral blood. The sequence was obtained from a man between 18 and 29 years old with COVID-19, enrolled during active disease. The rearrangement links TRBV11-3 to TRBJ2-7; D perhaps matches TRBD1 (5 bases). The CDR3 reads CASSLGRQSSYEQYF. The CDR3 DNA sequence: TGTGCCAGCAGCTTGGGTCGACAGAGCTCCTACGAGCAGTACTTC.